Detailed here is one T cell receptor (beta chain). No antigen is known for it. Per-base quality was not reported, and no clone a single base away is much larger than it. The data belong to a study of cytomegalovirus exposure and HLA in healthy donors (dated by TCRdb to the late 2010s). Study-level background: According to an earlier analysis of a few hundred of the donors, about 170 million T cells yielded 100 million or so unique TCR beta sequences and about 280 Gb of sequence data. An early release covering roughly 640 HLA-typed donors comprised approximately 300 gigabases of sequencing data and 85 million or so unique TCR sequences. Among the roughly 400 genotyped donors, around 81% belonged to the genetic ancestry cluster associated with self-reported Caucasian donors. The study aimed to test whether cataloging public T cell receptors could reveal signatures of past pathogen exposure. The T cell repertoires of several hundred subjects were profiled by immunosequencing and related to cytomegalovirus serostatus. Along with the roughly 700-subject first cohort, a separate validation cohort of over 90 different subjects was used. To predict cytomegalovirus infection status, the study brought together high-throughput TCR immunosequencing, statistical association of individual TCRs with disease status, and machine learning. In a later analysis, previously published TCR beta repertoires from fewer than 750 donors were re-analyzed and high-resolution HLA genotyping was added so that TCR occurrence patterns could be studied. Rather than using new phenotypic data, the later analysis identified candidate immune exposures from TCR beta sequences and from how often those sequences occurred across donors. In an earlier analysis of 500 to 650 of the donors, high-throughput TCR beta sequencing was used to judge whether each TCR beta V gene segment behaved as functional or pseudogenic. Donor age, sex, ethnicity and CMV serostatus were compiled together with the repertoire data. In a later genetic analysis, genome-wide SNP genotypes for about 65% of the roughly 700 donors were used, and that subset was treated as a discovery cohort. All discovery cohort repertoires had been generated using a single sequencing platform. Class I and class II HLA loci were covered by the typing at four-digit resolution. The number of donors typed differed by locus, with 629-630 for A, B, C, DRB1 and DQB1, 522 for DQA1, 600 to 610 for DPA1, and 450 to 480 for DPB1. Four to six DR-DQ haplotypes were handled as single units for association and clustering, since linkage in the cohort was strong. Among a few hundred genotyped donors of the cohort, an average of about 240,000 unique TCR beta nucleotide sequences were sequenced per donor, around 20% of them non-productive. The study at large found these results: A cluster of highly shared sequence variants was judged likely to represent a technical artifact of the sequencing pipeline. According to a later analysis, parvovirus B19, influenza, CMV and Epstein-Barr virus appeared linked to several top co-occurrence clusters. Correlated functional status among segregating V segments might be attributable to linkage disequilibrium, but an unknown experimental factor could not be ruled out. V-gene and J-gene trimming of TCR beta chains was associated with a missense DCLRE1C variant in a later genetic analysis, and the association was replicated in an independent cohort. The cohort was sequenced for TCR beta chains only, and without alpha or paired-chain data the features that could be detected were limited. In vitro tests confirmed that three of the cytomegalovirus-associated TCR beta chains recognize cytomegalovirus antigens. HLA typing was unavailable for some donors at each locus, so association tests used only the typed subset. Cytomegalovirus status was reported to be diagnosed by the classifier with high specificity and sensitivity in both the original and validation cohorts. A later analysis associated about 17,000 TCR beta sequences with specific HLA alleles at a false discovery rate of 0.05. In an earlier analysis of fewer than 750 of the donors, most TCR beta V segments were observed in productive rearrangements about 90% or about 30% of the time, broadly matching IMGT annotations. According to a later genetic analysis, donors in an Asian-associated ancestry cluster had fewer N-insertions in productive TCRs than the approximately 630-donor mean. Because counts were too low, approximately 18 rarely observed V segments, including chromosome 9 orphons, were excluded from the earlier analysis of fewer than 650 of the donors. A further reported finding was that TCR beta sequences accurately predicted the HLA-A and HLA-B alleles for most subjects in the first cohort. While some public TCRs were present in many individuals, most TCR sequences turned up only very rarely across donors. In a later analysis, most CMV-associated TCR beta chains were found to appear HLA-restricted, with HLA associations seemingly driven largely by CMV exposure. The only immune exposure information available for the cohort was CMV serostatus. It was suggested by the authors that the approach could potentially be generalized to other disease states and immunological phenotypes. Because the 87-base-pair reads could not distinguish some IMGT-functional V segments, including TRBV6-2 and TRBV6-3, those segments were excluded. Presence/absence analyses assumed roughly uniform sequencing depth across donors, an assumption that may not hold. When HLA alleles, especially DR and DQ, strongly co-occurred, TCR associations were difficult to assign to individual alleles. A later analysis found that HLA-associated TCR beta chains were more clonally expanded and had lower generation probabilities than equally common non-associated chains. A later analysis found that TCR association rates varied across HLA loci, with DRB1 alleles showing the most associated TCRs and HLA-C alleles the fewest. In the study, approximately 160 TCR beta chains were listed as associated with cytomegalovirus.

Its CDR3 holds 12 amino acids, cysteine through phenylalanine. Only the CDR3 part of the read is kept: 36 bases, read in frame from the first base. CDR1 and CDR2 (SGHNT, YYREEE) derive from the germline V gene (reference sequence). V is clipped by 7 bases and J by 12 bases, and the sequence between their germline boundaries is 17 bases long. The cohort consisted of 600 to 750 healthy bone marrow donors. All cohort members were sampled while nominally healthy, although unrecorded immune exposures were likely present. The donor was CMV seronegative and belonged to the group of 380 or so seronegative cohort members. Every donor gave a peripheral blood sample, and the peripheral blood mononuclear cells from that sample were used for TCR beta sequencing. The Qiagen DNeasy Blood Extraction Kit was used to extract genomic DNA from the blood cell samples. The protocol used for the library was the immunoSEQ multiplex PCR assay. A mixture of 60 forward primers for TCR Vbeta segments and 13 reverse primers for TCR Jbeta segments was used in the multiplex PCR. The CDR3 region of rearranged TCR beta genes was amplified from genomic DNA by a multiplex PCR assay. On the Illumina HiSeq System, the amplified TCR beta libraries were sequenced as 87-base-pair reads. Regarding the original processing steps: In a later analysis, roughly 80 million unique TCR beta chains were counted across the 500 to 700 repertoires, and roughly 11 million of these chains were shared by at least two donors. To remove PCR and sequencing errors, raw reads were error-corrected and collapsed into unique sequences using a nearest-neighbor algorithm that merged closely related sequences. CDR3 sequences were aligned to IMGT reference sequences to assign V, D and J gene segments. For a sequence to be retained, a match of at least six nucleotides to both a V gene segment and a J gene segment was required. Rearrangements were classified as productive when the CDR3 lacked stop codons and remained in frame with V and J, and all other rearrangements were classified as non-productive. CDR3 was defined according to IMGT convention as the region running from the second conserved V-encoded cysteine to the conserved J-encoded phenylalanine. The earlier analysis of fewer than 750 of the donors excluded sequences that lacked an unambiguous match to a single V gene segment. In an earlier analysis of more than 500 of the donors, a V segment was called functional when productive rearrangements were above 56.7%, and segregating when the standard deviation between donors exceeded 5%. A statistical classification framework was built for diagnosing cytomegalovirus status from the catalog of TCR beta chain sequences. In a later analysis, V and J genes were assigned by comparing TCR nucleotide sequences against IMGT/GENE-DB human TR gene sequences. In a later analysis, CDR3 sequences and most-parsimonious VDJ recombination scenarios were assigned using the TCRdist pipeline. A later analysis defined each TCR beta chain by its CDR3 amino acid sequence plus V-gene family, and excluded reads lacking a unique V-gene family. As a way to deal with suspected cross-contamination and a sequencing artifact, a later analysis dropped hundreds of nucleotide sequences that were highly shared and had low generation probability. In a later analysis, a clonal expansion index for each public chain was calculated from normalized within-repertoire ranks of inferred template counts. In a later analysis, generation probabilities were computed with a VDJ recombination model fitted to out-of-frame rearrangements, and the resulting probabilities were checked against IGoR. A later analysis scored TCR-TCR, TCR-HLA and TCR-CMV co-occurrence with hypergeometric tests, applying a repertoire-size bias correction to TCR pairs. False discovery rates were estimated in a later analysis by permuting HLA or CMV assignments 20 times. In a later analysis, co-occurring TCRs were grouped using DBSCAN, and TCRdist sequence similarity was added for clustering within HLA-allele-positive subsets. For co-occurrence clustering, repertoires with fewer than 30,000 or more than 120,000 public chains were excluded, along with roughly 5 repertoires with anomalous nucleotide sharing. The table was pulled from immuneACCESS by TCRdb, which kept in-frame rearrangements only. Such tables lose some clones; where checked, under half of the loss comes from unresolved V genes, and the rest has no known cause. The V and J calls and clone size were taken over from that table, and D and trimming were inferred from the DNA. Recorded for this sample are some 150,000 clones; roughly four fifths of them occurred a single time. Of the sample, approximately 4.9% falls within the top ten clones.

This TCR came from a woman between 45 and 60 years old in good health and CMV-seronegative. Sequenced: PBMCs. The chain joins TRBV5-4 to TRBJ2-4; perhaps TRBD1 is the D gene, with 5 bases matching. CDR3 loop: CASSLDSLYQYF. In nucleotide form, the sequence is TGTGCCAGCTCCCTAGACAGTCTCTATCAGTACTTC.